This entry lists 31 T cell receptor beta chains sequenced from one sample in a study of blood T cell repertoires in COVID-19. TCRdb's copy holds only in-frame clones and misses some; the assay was immunoSEQ multiplex PCR. The sample includes a few hundred thousand clones, about 85% of them seen just once. Sequencing was performed on peripheral blood. Every receptor here comes from a human donor with COVID-19, enrolled during active disease. The donor label of this sample is uncertain.

The J gene is TRBJ1-1, the V gene TRBV5-6; D is undetermined. The germline V gene has CDR1 SGHDT and CDR2 YYEEEE. V was cut by 4 bases and J by 1 base, with 11 bases left in between. The CDR3 has 14 amino acids. CDR3 region: CASSPIQRNTEAFF. The CDR3 coding sequence is TGTGCCAGCAGCCCTATACAGAGGAACACTGAAGCTTTCTTT.

This chain joins TRBV27 and TRBJ1-1; 11 bases are shared with TRBD1. V trimming: 9 bases; J trimming: 5 bases; junction bases outside the gene matches: 17. Germline lookup yields CDR1 MNHEY and CDR2 SMNVEV (reference sequence). The CDR3 loop spans 17 amino acids. The CDR3 DNA reads as TGTGCCAGTCGCTCCTCCGGGACAGGGGGACTCGGGACTGAAGCTTTCTTT. Protein product: CASRSSGTGGLGTEAFF.

J is TRBJ2-2 and V is TRBV5-1, with TRBD2 identical over 10 bases. Trimming at V came to 3 bases and at J to 4 bases, leaving 6 bases not matched to a gene. Germline CDR1 SGHRS, CDR2 YFSETQ. This CDR3 comprises 16 residues. The CDR3 nucleotides read TGCGCCAGCAGCTCTGTTTTAGCGGGAGGCACCGGGGAGCTGTTTTTT. Its translation is CASSSVLAGGTGELFF. Full variable domain (missing parts from reference TRBV5-1 and TRBJ2-2): KAGVTQTPRYLIKTRGQQVTLSCSPISGHRSVSWYQQTPGQGLQFLFEYFSETQRNKGNFPGRFSGRQFSNSRSEMNVSTLELGDSALYLCASSSVLAGGTGELFFGEGSRLTVL.

The chain has TRBV10-3 and TRBJ1-4; 10 nucleotides line up with TRBD1. CDR3 length: 14 residues. Germline V gene lookup returns CDR1 ENHRY and CDR2 SYGVKD. J gave up 6 bases and V 6 bases, and 4 bases lay outside the gene matches. CDR3 in DNA: TGTGCCATCAGGGAGGGACAGGGGCATGAAAAACTGTTTTTT. This sequence encodes CAIREGQGHEKLFF.

In nucleotides, the CDR3 is TGTGCCAGCAGTTTCGGCAGGTACAATCAGCCCCAGCATTTT. It codes for CASSFGRYNQPQHF. The chain combines TRBV6-5 with TRBJ1-5; D is uncertain. CDR1 is MNHEY, CDR2 SVGAGI, per germline. Trimming left V 4 bases short and J 3 bases short, with 10 bases between. The CDR3 contains 14 residues.

This rearrangement joins TRBV3-1 (or the pseudogene TRBV3-2) to TRBJ1-2; D remains unclear. Germline assignment: CDR1 LGHDT and CDR2 YNNKEL (reference sequence). The germline V and J ends were trimmed by 1 base and 7 bases, with 13 bases remaining between them. This CDR3 contains 14 residues. The CDR3, as DNA: TGTGCCAGCAGCCAAGGAGGGATAATCTTTGGCTACACCTTC. Translated: CASSQGGIIFGYTF.

To note about this clone: At the DNA level, this CDR3 is encoded by other sequences in the same sample as well. The J gene is TRBJ1-3, the V gene TRBV3-1 (or the pseudogene TRBV3-2); D is undetermined. The V end was cut by 4 bases, the J end by 0 bases, with 7 bases between. Germline-derived CDR1 and CDR2 are LGHDT and YNNKEL (reference sequence). This CDR3 spans 14 amino acids. The CDR3 region has the DNA TGTGCCAGCAGCCCCGGTTACTCTGGAAACACCATATATTTT. This codes for CASSPGYSGNTIYF.

DNA of the CDR3: TGTGCCAGCAGCACATCGGGACTAGCGGGAGGAGGGGGAGAGACCCAGTACTTC. Amino acid sequence: CASSTSGLAGGGGETQYF. The rearrangement links TRBV13 to TRBJ2-5; 15 positions agree with TRBD2. Germline CDR1 and CDR2: PRHDT and FYEKMQ (reference sequence). This CDR3 comprises 18 residues. V gave up 5 bases and J gave up 4 bases; unmatched junction bases: 11.

The V and J genes are TRBV4-3 and TRBJ1-4; the match to TRBD1 covers 8 bases. Germline CDR1 and CDR2: LGHNA and YSLEER. Losses at the gene ends were 3 bases for V and 3 bases for J; bases not matched to a gene: 9. The CDR3 length is 17 residues. The CDR3, as DNA: TGCGCCAGCAGCCAGGGGGGGGCGGGACAGGCTAATGAAAAACTGTTTTTT. It specifies CASSQGGAGQANEKLFF.

The chain uses TRBV7-9 and TRBJ2-1, with D perhaps matching TRBD2 (5 bases). The germline CDR1 and CDR2 sequences are SEHNR and FQNEAQ (reference sequence). The CDR3 sequence is 12 residues long. Trimming pared 3 bases from V and 10 bases from J, leaving 10 bases between. CDR3 nucleotide sequence: TGTGCCAGCAGCTTGGGGAGATTGGAGCAGTTCTTC. Residues: CASSLGRLEQFF.

The chain uses TRBV9 and TRBJ2-1; D remains ambiguous. The CDR3 covers 15 residues. Looked up from germline, CDR1 is SGDLS and CDR2 is YYNGEE. V lost 3 bases, J lost 5 bases, and 15 bases lay in between. CDR3 sequence reads: CASSDGLRWDNEQFF. The CDR3 DNA follows: TGTGCCAGCAGCGATGGGCTCCGCTGGGACAATGAGCAGTTCTTC.

This clone was detected once. The chain couples TRBV10-3 to TRBJ2-5, with TRBD1 matching 9 bases. The CDR3 covers 16 residues. Germline V gives CDR1 ENHRY, CDR2 SYGVKD. The ends lost 3 bases at V and 4 bases at J; junction bases unmatched: 9. The CDR3 DNA reads as TGTGCCATCAGTGAAGGGGGACAGGGTAGGCGAGAGACCCAGTACTTC. Protein sequence: CAISEGGQGRRETQYF.

The V and J genes are TRBV18 and TRBJ2-1; 8 nucleotides match TRBD2. CDR3 length equals 16 residues. Germline assignment: CDR1 KGHSH and CDR2 LQKENI. J lost 3 bases, V lost 5 bases, and 9 bases had no gene match. The CDR3 bases are TGTGCCAGCTCAACCGAGACTAGCGACCGCTACAATGAGCAGTTCTTC. It specifies CASSTETSDRYNEQFF.

This sequence joins TRBV11-2 and TRBJ1-5; no clear D gene. With 1 base removed from V and 5 bases from J, the gap between germline ends came to 12 bases. Germline CDR1 reads SGHAT; CDR2 reads FQNNGV. The CDR3 spans 15 residues. CDR3: CASSLGARDDQPQHF. CDR3 DNA: TGTGCCAGCAGCTTAGGAGCGAGAGACGATCAGCCCCAGCATTTT. Looking up the rest from reference TRBV11-2 and TRBJ1-5 gives the full variable domain: EAGVAQSPRYKIIEKRQSVAFWCNPISGHATLYWYQQILGQGPKLLIQFQNNGVVDDSQLPKDRFSAERLKGVDSTLKIQPAKLEDSAVYLCASSLGARDDQPQHFGDGTRLSIL.

The chain uses TRBV4-2 and TRBJ1-5, with D possibly being TRBD1 (5 bases). This CDR3 spans 15 amino acids. The V end lost 4 bases, the J end lost 6 bases, and 16 bases lay between the germline ends. Germline V gene data show CDR1 as LGHNA and CDR2 as YNFKEQ. The CDR3 DNA is TGTGCCAGCAGCCCCGGGGCGGGAGAGGCTCAGCCCCAGCATTTT. Residues: CASSPGAGEAQPQHF.

V and J are TRBV18 and TRBJ1-2; D may be TRBD1 (6 bases). The CDR3 contains 13 residues. Trimming took off 3 bases at V and 6 bases at J, with 11 bases between the two ends. Germline CDR1 KGHSH, CDR2 LQKENI. The CDR3 sequence is CASSPQHRDGYTF. The CDR3 nucleotides are TGTGCCAGCTCACCTCAACACAGGGATGGCTACACCTTC.

The count of this clone is one. The chain recombines TRBV6-6 with TRBJ2-3; maybe TRBD2 (6 bases). Trimming stripped 10 bases from V and 3 bases from J, with 20 bases between. The CDR3 covers 15 residues. CDR1 is MNHNY and CDR2 is SVGAGI in the germline V gene (reference sequence). The CDR3 spells CAIGGTRGRTDTQYF. The DNA of the CDR3 is TGTGCCATCGGCGGGACCCGCGGACGGACAGATACGCAGTATTTT.

The chain is built from TRBV4-3 and TRBJ1-5, with TRBD1 matching 9 bases. Germline trimming cut 3 bases from V and 5 bases from J; bases unmatched to any gene: 5. The CDR3 is 15 residues long. From germline, CDR1 is LGHNA and CDR2 YSLEER. CDR3 residues: CASSHTGGDHQPQHF. In DNA form, the CDR3 reads TGCGCCAGCAGCCATACAGGGGGCGACCATCAGCCCCAGCATTTT.

The chain has TRBV3-1 (or the pseudogene TRBV3-2) and TRBJ2-5; 14 nucleotides agree with TRBD2. CDR3 length equals 21 residues. The V segment lost 0 bases and the J segment 2 bases; nucleotides outside the gene matches: 14. The V gene's germline CDR1 is LGHDT and CDR2 YNNKEL (reference sequence). Written as DNA, the CDR3 is TGTGCCAGCAGCCAAGAAGGGGAGGGTACAGGGACTAGCGGGAGACAAGAGACCCAGTACTTC. Protein product: CASSQEGEGTGTSGRQETQYF.

J is TRBJ2-3 and V is TRBV5-4, with D uncertain. From germline, CDR1 is SGHNT and CDR2 YYREEE (reference sequence). CDR3 length equals 13 residues. V was cut by 4 bases and J by 0 bases, with 6 bases left in between. The CDR3 reads CASSRVSTDTQYF. The CDR3 nucleotides are TGTGCCAGCAGCCGGGTCAGCACAGATACGCAGTATTTT.

J is TRBJ1-2 and V is TRBV29-1; D remains ambiguous. Germline V CDR1 and CDR2: SQVTM, ANQGSEA. The CDR3 consists of 16 residues. V dropped 0 bases and J dropped 0 bases, with 14 bases sitting between them. This chain's CDR3 is CSVEDPTEGTNYGYTF. The CDR3 DNA reads as TGCAGCGTTGAAGATCCAACAGAGGGCACTAACTATGGCTACACCTTC.

The CDR3 DNA sequence: TGTGCCAGCAGCCAAAGACAGGGTAGGAGTGAAAAACTGTTTTTT. Amino acids: CASSQRQGRSEKLFF. The chain joins TRBV14 to TRBJ1-4; 7 bases match TRBD1. Germline-derived CDR1 and CDR2 are SGHDN and FVKESK. The CDR3 runs 15 residues. V dropped 2 bases and J dropped 7; count of bases not matched to a gene: 7.

V is TRBV6-5 and J is TRBJ1-4; the match to TRBD1 covers 7 bases. J lost 8 bases, V lost 6 bases, and 12 bases had no gene match. There are 15 residues in the CDR3. Germline V lookup: CDR1 MNHEY, CDR2 SVGAGI. Written as DNA, the CDR3 is TGTGCCAGCAGCCCCCCCCCACAGGGACAGGAAAAACTGTTTTTT. It yields the protein CASSPPPQGQEKLFF.

CDR3 in amino acids: CASSHGTSGSVGQYF. DNA of the CDR3: TGTGCCAGCAGCCATGGGACTAGCGGGAGTGTAGGGCAGTACTTC. The V and J genes are TRBV7-6 and TRBJ2-7; 14 nucleotides match TRBD2. V was pared by 5 bases and J by 9 bases, with 9 bases of the junction left unmatched. Germline values: CDR1 SGHVS, CDR2 FNYEAQ. The CDR3 consists of 15 residues.

This clone was observed once. Relative to the germline gene, one junction end is altered; a read error may explain this. In DNA, the CDR3 is TGTGCCAGCAGCTTAGGGCCGGCCTACCCGGGGGTATTC. This encodes CASSLGPAYPGVF. The rearrangement links TRBV7-2 to TRBJ1-2; perhaps TRBD1 as D (5 bases). The germline CDR1 and CDR2 sequences are SGHTA and FQGNSA. This CDR3 comprises 13 residues.

The CDR3, as DNA: TGTGCCAGCAGCCCGTGGGACAGGGAGGGTACCGGGGAGCTGTTTTTT. This gives the protein CASSPWDREGTGELFF. The rearrangement uses TRBV7-2 and TRBJ2-2; the match to TRBD1 covers 9 bases. Looked up from germline, CDR1 is SGHTA and CDR2 is FQGNSA. Germline trimming cut 5 bases from V and 5 bases from J; bases unmatched to any gene: 9. The CDR3 totals 16 residues. Combining the CDR3 with reference TRBV7-2 and TRBJ2-2 gives the whole variable domain GAGVSQSPSNKVTEKGKDVELRCDPISGHTALYWYRQSLGQGLEFLIYFQGNSAPDKSGLPSDRFSAERTGGSVSTLTIQRTQQEDSAVYLCASSPWDREGTGELFFGEGSRLTVL.

V is TRBV29-1 and J is TRBJ2-5; weak D call: TRBD1 (5 bases). This CDR3 contains 11 residues. Germline CDR1 reads SQVTM; CDR2 reads ANQGSEA. V was clipped by 8 bases and J by 5 bases, with 12 bases between them. The CDR3 loop reads CSSRAAETQYF. The DNA for the CDR3 is TGCAGCAGCAGGGCAGCGGAGACCCAGTACTTC.

The rearrangement links TRBV5-4 to TRBJ1-1, with D possibly being TRBD1 (6 bases). Trimming pared 1 base from V and 3 bases from J, leaving 16 bases between. CDR1 and CDR2 (germline): SGHNT, YYREEE (reference sequence). This CDR3 contains 16 residues. CDR3 sequence reads: CASSLSSGDRYTEAFF. Written as DNA, the CDR3 is TGTGCCAGCAGCTTGTCCTCAGGGGATAGGTACACTGAAGCTTTCTTT.

The chain is built from TRBV28 and TRBJ1-5, with no clear D. CDR1 and CDR2 from the germline V gene are MDHEN and SYDVKM. The V end was cut by 6 bases, the J end by 5 bases, with 11 bases between. This CDR3 has 13 amino acids. The CDR3 protein is CASSPDWDQPQHF. The DNA of the CDR3 is TGTGCCAGCAGCCCCGACTGGGATCAGCCCCAGCATTTT.

This clone was counted between two and nine times. V usage is TRBV5-1 and J usage is TRBJ2-7; weak D call: TRBD1 (6 bases). The CDR3 contains 15 residues. Between the trimmed V and J ends, which lost 0 bases and 6 bases, there was a span of 16 bases. Germline-derived CDR1 and CDR2 are SGHRS and YFSETQ. The DNA for the CDR3 is TGCGCCAGCAGCTTGGACAGCCGGGAAGGGGGCGAGCAGTACTTC. Amino acid sequence: CASSLDSREGGEQYF.

This clone has more than one count but fewer than ten. The chain uses TRBV19 and TRBJ2-2; 8 bases fit TRBD2. The CDR3 is 20 residues long. Germline values: CDR1 LNHDA, CDR2 SQIVND (reference sequence). The V segment lost 4 bases and the J segment 6 bases; nucleotides outside the gene matches: 22. In DNA, the CDR3 is TGTGCCAGTAGTAGCGCCGCCGAGGGTCGGGGACTAGTTACCCCCGGGGAGCTGTTTTTT. Residues: CASSSAAEGRGLVTPGELFF.